This TCR beta chain was identified during a study of cytomegalovirus exposure and HLA in healthy donors. Study-wide results and caveats: Within an earlier analysis, most TCR beta V segments proved productive either about 90% or about 30% of the time. 164 TCR beta chains were listed as cytomegalovirus-associated.

Per the germline V gene, CDR1 is LNHDA and CDR2 is SQIVND (reference sequence). CDR3 size: 15 residues. V lost 3 bases and J lost 5, with 16 bases in between. Donors sampled were nominally healthy, though unrecorded immune exposures were likely. PCR employed 60 Vbeta and 13 Jbeta primers. Only in-frame clones appear in the TCRdb table, and some are missing; sequencing was by immunoSEQ multiplex PCR. Here the sample spans more than 100,000 clones, roughly 9.6% being singletons. This clone was observed a few times. Its antigen is not identified. The chain joins TRBV19 to TRBJ1-1; D may be TRBD1 (5 bases). Input material: PBMCs. The sequence was obtained from a woman between 40 and 55 years old in good health and CMV-seropositive. The CDR3 coding sequence is TGTGCCAGTAGTATCTCAGGGTGGGGAGGGACTGAAGCTTTCTTT. Protein sequence: CASSISGWGGTEAFF.